What follows is one T cell receptor beta chain and its context. Its cognate antigen has yet to be identified. Base-call qualities are not available, and no considerably larger clone is one nucleotide away. The sample belongs to a study of T cells in narcolepsy (dated by TCRdb to about 2018). For the study in its entirety: The study enrolled patients with narcolepsy type 1 or type 2 (NT1, NT2) together with healthy control donors. The study used TCR Vbeta sequencing to track clonotypes in blood and CSF while looking for autoreactive T cells in narcolepsy patients that target self-antigens of hypocretin neurons (hypocretin, TRIB2).

Libraries were constructed by the immunoSEQ multiplex PCR assay. In its TCRdb copy, this immuneACCESS table keeps in-frame sequences only and misses some clones. Where compared with another copy, unresolved V genes explain less than half of these, and the others have no known cause. The sample table shows 25,000 to 35,000 clones, and roughly 90% are seen once. The ten largest clones take up roughly 1.2% of the sample. The CDR3 measures 15 amino acids from cysteine to phenylalanine. Just CDR3 DNA is preserved here, 45 bases in frame from base 1. As encoded in the germline V gene, CDR1 is SGHRS while CDR2 is YFSETQ. V lost 0 bases and J lost 7 bases; the stretch between them is 16 bases long. Overall results and qualifications from the work: Some blood memory CD4+ repertoires from patients and controls contained no sequences matching autoreactive T cell clones. HCRT-specific and TRIB2-specific autoreactive clonotypes were highlighted in plots that compared CD4+ T cell clonotypes in CSF versus blood from the same patient. According to the report, autoreactive clonotypes were detected serially in the blood of the same patients and of different patients, but not in healthy controls. Patients and controls had similar numbers of sequenced blood memory CD4+ clonotypes, with averages of approximately 40,000 in patients and around 36,000 in controls.

Memory CD4+ T cells were sorted ex vivo from peripheral blood of narcolepsy patients and healthy controls for TCR Vbeta sequencing. In this chain, TRBV5-1 is recombined with TRBJ2-5, and possibly TRBD1, on 5 matching bases. The sequence was collected from a human donor with narcolepsy. The sequencing input was CD45RA- memory CD4+ T cells from PBMCs. What the cell subset or site label conveys for this sample: memory T cells sorted ex vivo from peripheral blood. The DNA sequence follows: TGCGCCAGCAGCTTGGAGGGGCTACCGAGAGGGACCCAGTACTTC. Its coded protein is CASSLEGLPRGTQYF. The variable domain in full, with residues beyond the CDR3 obtained from the reference TRBV5-1 and TRBJ2-5 genes, is KAGVTQTPRYLIKTRGQQVTLSCSPISGHRSVSWYQQTPGQGLQFLFEYFSETQRNKGNFPGRFSGRQFSNSRSEMNVSTLELGDSALYLCASSLEGLPRGTQYFGPGTRLLVL.